The rows below give T cell receptor beta chains drawn from one sample of a study of regulatory T cells in long-lasting Graves disease. TCRdb reanalysed the multiplex PCR reads using MiXCR and keeps one entry per CDR3 protein. Here the sample spans 350,000 to 500,000 distinct CDR3 sequences, around 15% being singletons. These records were also assigned to another study, of T cells in Graves' hyperthyroidism and ophthalmopathy.

Sequencing used peripheral blood mononuclear cells (PBMCs), obtained at new diagnosis, from a patient treated with antithyroid drugs. The source of these receptors is a woman aged 25 to 45 with Graves disease. Both conserved end residues are part of each CDR3. D genes are given only for firm matches. Rows may omit the clone size; those that give it use once, few, many or a size class.

j_gene | d_gene | v_gene | abundance | len | CDR3aa | CDR3nt
TRBJ1-4 | NA | TRBV7-9 | few | 14 | CASSSAQRDEKLFF | TGTGCCAGCAGCTCAGCCCAGAGGGATGAAAAACTGTTTTTT
TRBJ2-7 | TRBD2 | TRBV29-1 | many | 13 | CSVGLAGPYEQYF | TGCAGCGTTGGACTAGCGGGTCCCTACGAGCAGTACTTC
TRBJ2-6 | TRBD2 | TRBV11-2 | NA | 19 | CASSLRTSGLGSGANVLTF | TGTGCCAGCAGTTTGAGGACTAGCGGATTAGGGTCCGGGGCCAACGTCCTGACTTTC
TRBJ1-1 | NA | TRBV7-9 | few | 14 | CASSPDSWRTEAFF | TGTGCCAGCAGCCCGGACAGTTGGCGCACTGAAGCTTTCTTT
TRBJ1-2 | NA | TRBV6-5 | many | 13 | CASSYSRKYGYTF | TGTGCCAGCAGTTACTCCCGAAAGTATGGCTACACCTTC
TRBJ2-7 | TRBD2 | TRBV19 | many | 15 | CASSPGLAGIYEQYF | TGTGCCAGTAGCCCGGGACTAGCGGGGATCTACGAGCAGTACTTC
TRBJ1-2 | NA | TRBV12-3/TRBV12-4 | many | 14 | CASSSFTANYGYTF | TGTGCCAGCAGTTCTTTTACCGCGAACTATGGCTACACCTTC
TRBJ2-3 | TRBD1 | TRBV6-4 | NA | 15 | CASSENRGVRDTQYF | TGTGCCAGCAGTGAGAACAGGGGGGTTCGAGATACGCAGTATTTT
TRBJ2-3 | NA | TRBV20-1 | many | 15 | CSASTPRTSTDTQYF | TGCAGTGCTAGCACTCCCCGGACTAGCACAGATACGCAGTATTTT
TRBJ1-2 | TRBD1 | TRBV6-2/TRBV6-3 | NA | 14 | CASSYPTGYYGYTF | TGTGCCAGCAGTTACCCGACAGGGTACTATGGCTACACCTTC
TRBJ1-5 | NA | TRBV7-8 | few | 16 | CASSLVGRESNQPQHF | TGTGCCAGCAGCTTAGTTGGACGAGAGAGCAATCAGCCCCAGCATTTT
TRBJ1-5 | NA | TRBV6-2/TRBV6-3 | few | 16 | CASSEAHSWGNQPQHF | TGTGCCAGCAGTGAAGCTCATTCGTGGGGCAATCAGCCCCAGCATTTT
TRBJ2-1 | TRBD2 | TRBV6-5 | NA | 15 | CASSYLLAGGYEQFF | TGTGCCAGCAGTTACTTGCTAGCGGGAGGCTATGAGCAGTTCTTC
TRBJ2-7 | NA | TRBV5-1 | many | 14 | CASSYQTGNYEQYF | TGCGCCAGCAGCTACCAGACAGGAAACTACGAGCAGTACTTC
TRBJ2-1 | TRBD1 | TRBV19 | few | 15 | CASSTTGGNYNEQFF | TGTGCCAGTAGTACTACAGGGGGCAACTACAATGAGCAGTTCTTC
TRBJ2-1 | NA | TRBV24-1 | many | 17 | CATSDHPGRGVTNEQFF | TGTGCCACCAGTGACCACCCAGGGAGAGGGGTTACAAACGAGCAGTTCTTC
TRBJ1-4 | NA | TRBV15 | many | 15 | CATSSFGGRGEKLFF | TGTGCCACCAGCAGTTTTGGGGGGCGCGGTGAAAAACTGTTTTTT
TRBJ2-7 | NA | TRBV2 | many | 13 | CASSWRGNYEQYF | TGTGCCAGCTCTTGGAGGGGGAACTACGAGCAGTACTTC
TRBJ2-6 | TRBD2 | TRBV2 | many | 14 | CASRGGSGANVLTF | TGTGCCAGCAGGGGGGGGTCTGGGGCCAACGTCCTGACTTTC
TRBJ1-1 | NA | TRBV5-6 | NA | 14 | CASSLGRTDTEAFF | TGTGCCAGCAGCTTGGGACGAACCGACACTGAAGCTTTCTTT
TRBJ2-1 | TRBD2 | TRBV4-1 | few | 16 | CASSPIGTSGYNEQFF | TGCGCCAGCAGCCCAATCGGGACTAGCGGTTACAATGAGCAGTTCTTC
TRBJ2-2 | NA | TRBV6-1 | many | 16 | CASRDGVGRDTGELFF | TGTGCCAGCAGGGACGGAGTGGGACGCGACACCGGGGAGCTGTTTTTT
TRBJ2-2 | TRBD2 | TRBV7-2 | NA | 16 | CASSHAGTSGSGELFF | TGTGCCAGCAGCCACGCCGGGACTAGCGGGAGTGGGGAGCTGTTTTTT
TRBJ1-1 | NA | TRBV24-1 | many | 14 | CATSDRHPGTEAFF | TGTGCCACCAGTGACCGACATCCCGGCACTGAAGCTTTCTTT
TRBJ2-7 | NA | TRBV28 | many | 15 | CASSPQGGSPYEQYF | TGTGCCAGCAGTCCCCAGGGGGGTTCACCCTACGAGCAGTACTTC
TRBJ2-7 | NA | TRBV6-2/TRBV6-3 | many | 14 | CASSGQLSSYEQYF | TGTGCCTCCTCGGGCCAGCTAAGCTCCTACGAGCAGTACTTC
TRBJ2-5 | NA | TRBV6-1 | NA | 14 | CASSESWGPETQYF | TGTGCCAGCAGTGAATCCTGGGGCCCAGAGACCCAGTACTTC
TRBJ2-1 | NA | TRBV20-1 | many | 14 | CSASTLSSYNEQFF | TGCAGTGCTAGCACCCTAAGCTCCTACAATGAGCAGTTCTTC
TRBJ1-2 | NA | TRBV2 | many | 14 | CASSARKGLPTYTF | TGTGCCAGCAGTGCCCGGAAGGGCCTCCCTACCTACACCTTC
TRBJ2-7 | NA | TRBV24-1 | NA | 18 | CATRLKSQRGMSSYEQYF | TGTGCCACCAGACTTAAAAGTCAACGCGGAATGAGCTCCTACGAGCAGTACTTC
TRBJ2-3 | TRBD1 | TRBV5-1 | few | 13 | CASSSNRGDTQYF | TGCGCCAGCAGCTCAAACAGGGGTGATACGCAGTATTTT
TRBJ2-7 | TRBD1 | TRBV29-1 | few | 12 | CSVEDRSYEQYF | TGCAGCGTCGAGGACAGGTCCTACGAGCAGTACTTC
TRBJ2-5 | NA | TRBV19 | NA | 13 | CASSIGSEETQYF | TGTGCCAGTAGTATAGGTAGCGAAGAGACCCAGTACTTC
TRBJ1-1 | TRBD1 | TRBV11-2 | many | 13 | CASNRDRITEAFF | TGTGCCAGCAACCGGGACAGGATCACTGAAGCTTTCTTT
TRBJ2-3 | NA | TRBV9 | NA | 15 | CASTSGTQPTDTQYF | TGTGCCAGCACCTCCGGGACCCAGCCCACAGATACGCAGTATTTT
TRBJ1-5 | NA | TRBV2 | few | 13 | CASSVDTNQPQHF | TGTGCCAGCAGTGTGGACACAAATCAGCCCCAGCATTTT
TRBJ1-4 | TRBD1 | TRBV15 | NA | 16 | CATSRERTGGWEKLFF | TGTGCCACCAGCAGGGAAAGGACAGGGGGCTGGGAAAAACTGTTTTTT
TRBJ1-1 | NA | TRBV7-2 | NA | 13 | CASSQQGTGEAFF | TGTGCCAGCAGCCAACAGGGAACTGGTGAAGCTTTCTTT
TRBJ2-7 | NA | TRBV6-1 | NA | 17 | CASSYTPGRRNSYEQYF | TGTGCCAGCAGCTATACCCCGGGACGCCGAAACTCCTACGAGCAGTACTTC
TRBJ2-7 | TRBD1 | TRBV5-1 | NA | 15 | CASRFGQGQSYEQYF | TGCGCCAGCAGATTCGGACAGGGCCAGTCCTACGAGCAGTACTTC
TRBJ1-1 | NA | TRBV12-3/TRBV12-4 | NA | 13 | CASSKTVNTEAFF | TGTGCCAGCAGTAAAACAGTGAACACTGAAGCTTTCTTT
TRBJ2-1 | NA | TRBV3-1 | many | 17 | CASSPGAPGRGYNEQFF | TGTGCCAGCAGCCCCGGGGCCCCCGGGAGAGGGTACAATGAGCAGTTCTTC
TRBJ1-5 | TRBD1 | TRBV28 | NA | 14 | CASSSRGPGQPQHF | TGTGCCAGCAGTTCCAGGGGGCCGGGGCAGCCCCAGCATTTT
TRBJ2-1 | NA | TRBV5-1 | NA | 13 | CATALSSYNEQFF | TGCGCCACTGCATTGAGCTCCTACAATGAGCAGTTCTTC
TRBJ2-1 | TRBD1 | TRBV28 | many | 13 | CASSSIDRAGHFF | TGTGCCAGCAGTTCAATCGACAGGGCTGGGCATTTCTTC
TRBJ2-7 | TRBD2 | TRBV6-5 | NA | 16 | CASSYGGGRPSYEQYF | TGTGCCAGCAGTTACGGTGGCGGGAGACCCTCCTACGAGCAGTACTTC
TRBJ2-2 | NA | TRBV18 | NA | 13 | CASSPNSGGELFF | TGTGCCAGCTCACCAAACAGTGGCGGGGAGCTGTTTTTT
TRBJ2-2 | NA | TRBV20-1 | many | 16 | CSASRDGRANTGELFF | TGCAGTGCTTCCAGGGATGGCCGAGCGAACACCGGGGAGCTGTTTTTT